These 3 T cell receptor beta chains share one sample of origin, sequenced in a study of vaccination and CD4 T cells after COVID-19. Which antigens these TCRs recognize remains unknown. Cultured CD4+ T cell DNA was sequenced using the Oncomine TCR Beta short-read assay. Researchers extracted genomic DNA from CD4+ T cells that had been cultured. A single record per CDR3 protein comes from TCRdb applying MiXCR to the PCR reads. The sample shows about 10,000 distinct CDR3 sequences, approximately 29% of them seen only once. The treatment was: approximately nine-day PBMC culture with coronavirus spike peptide pools or control peptides (ViraFEST assay). The collection of CD4+ T cells from the unexposed donor took place before the COVID-19 pandemic (2011-2018). Sequencing input: CD4+ T cells from blood, cultured in vitro. The source is a human donor in good health.

The chain couples TRBV24-1 to TRBJ2-1; 12 bases agree with TRBD2. Per germline, CDR1 KGHDR and CDR2 SFDVKD. CDR3 length equals 17 residues. V gave up 5 bases and J gave up 4 bases; unmatched junction bases: 8. The CDR3 reads CATSGGASGRGYNEQFF. The DNA of the CDR3 is TGTGCCACCAGTGGCGGGGCTAGCGGGAGGGGGTACAATGAGCAGTTCTTC.

This clonotype was seen only a few times. The chain carries TRBV11-2 and TRBJ2-7; D is uncertain. Trimming shortened V by 4 bases and J by 6 bases, and 7 bases separated the two germline ends. The CDR3 contains 11 residues. CDR1 is SGHAT, CDR2 FQNNGV, per germline. CDR3 sequence (DNA): TGTGCCAGCAGCTGGTACGGCGAGCAGTACTTC. This encodes CASSWYGEQYF.

The rearrangement uses TRBV5-6 and TRBJ2-3; 8 bases are a match to TRBD1. V gave up 2 bases and J gave up 2 bases; unmatched junction bases: 7. The CDR3 spans 16 residues. Looked up from germline, CDR1 is SGHDT and CDR2 is YYEEEE. CDR3 amino acids: CASSLSGTGYTDTQYF. The CDR3 DNA reads TGTGCCAGCAGCTTATCCGGGACAGGATACACAGATACGCAGTATTTT.